Sequencing of this T cell receptor (beta chain) was carried out in a study of blood T cell repertoires in COVID-19. Study as a whole: There were acute and convalescent COVID-19 samples, and they came from the United States, Italy and Spain. PBMCs, B-cell-depleted T cells, or T cells provided the cDNA or gDNA that made up the material.

This CDR3 spans 15 amino acids. With 0 bases removed from V and 6 bases from J, the gap between germline ends came to 13 bases. Per germline, CDR1 LGHDT and CDR2 YNNKEL (reference sequence). In the authors' workflow: Counts of nucleated cells, estimated from reference gene primer amplification, were obtained. Profiled with immunoSEQ multiplex PCR; TCRdb holds only in-frame clones, not every one. Clone size and the V and J calls come from that table; the DNA yielded D and trimming. The profile shows about 79,000 clones, roughly 91% of them singletons. The chain is built from TRBV3-1 (or the pseudogene TRBV3-2) and TRBJ2-3, with D possibly TRBD2 on 5 matching bases. The sample taken for sequencing was peripheral blood. This clonotype was sampled from a man aged 70-80 years with active or convalescent COVID-19. The CDR3 coding sequence is TGTGCCAGCAGCCAAGATCGGGGTTTACTGGATACGCAGTATTTT. This gives the protein CASSQDRGLLDTQYF.